This is a list of T cell receptor beta chains from one sample in a study of vaccination and CD4 T cells after COVID-19. Using its own MiXCR run on the PCR reads, TCRdb lists one record per CDR3 protein. Here the sample spans about 11,000 distinct CDR3 sequences, about three quarters being singletons. These receptors have no identified antigens. The sequenced material came from CD4+ T cells from blood, cultured in vitro. The receptors shown here come from a human donor who had recovered from COVID-19. Each CDR3 is given with its conserved first and last residue. A D gene is named only where the DNA matches it firmly. Clone size appears in some rows only: once, few, many, or a class for an expanded clone.

DNA	CDR3	J	V	D	size
TGTGCCAGCAGCGGCGGGCCCTACAATCAGCCCCAGCATTTT	CASSGGPYNQPQHF	TRBJ1-5	TRBV7-2	.	.
TGTGCCAGCAGTTACTCGCGGTCAGGGCATCAGCCCCAGCATTTT	CASSYSRSGHQPQHF	TRBJ1-5	TRBV6-5	.	.
TGTGCCAGCTGGTCGGGCCACTATTCACCCCTCCACTTT	CASWSGHYSPLHF	TRBJ1-6	TRBV28	.	.
TGTGCCAGCAGCCGAACAGGGGGCGGCAATCAGCCCCAGCATTTT	CASSRTGGGNQPQHF	TRBJ1-5	TRBV7-2	TRBD1	.
TGCAGTGCTACCGGGACTAGCGGGAGTTCGGCCTACGAGCAGTACTTC	CSATGTSGSSAYEQYF	TRBJ2-7	TRBV20-1	TRBD2	.
TGCAGTGCTAGGTCCCAGGACTCTGGGCAGGGCTACACCTTC	CSARSQDSGQGYTF	TRBJ1-2	TRBV20-1	.	.
TGTGCCAGCAGATCCGAAACAGGGGGCGAGGGCTACACCTTC	CASRSETGGEGYTF	TRBJ1-2	TRBV6-1	TRBD1	once
TGTGCCAGCAGCTTAGTGTACGGACAGGACCACGAGCAGTACTTC	CASSLVYGQDHEQYF	TRBJ2-7	TRBV7-2	TRBD1	.
TGTGCCAGCAGTTCATACTATGGCTACACCTTC	CASSSYYGYTF	TRBJ1-2	TRBV28	.	few
TGCAGTGCTTCACACACTAGTCCCCCCTACGAGCAGTACTTC	CSASHTSPPYEQYF	TRBJ2-7	TRBV20-1	.	.
TGCAGTGCTAGAGATTGGGGACAGGGGGGCGAGGATCAGCCCCAGCATTTT	CSARDWGQGGEDQPQHF	TRBJ1-5	TRBV20-1	TRBD1	.
TGTGCCAGCGGACAACAAGATACGCAGTATTTT	CASGQQDTQYF	TRBJ2-3	TRBV7-9	.	few
TGTGCCAGTATCGGTCCCCACCCGGGCAATCAGCCCCAGCATTTT	CASIGPHPGNQPQHF	TRBJ1-5	TRBV19	.	.
TGTGCCAGCAGTTACAGCCGCTCCTCCTACGAGCAGTACTTC	CASSYSRSSYEQYF	TRBJ2-7	TRBV6-5	.	.
TGCAGTGCTCGCCGGGGGAGTGGGACCGGGGAGCTGTTTTTT	CSARRGSGTGELFF	TRBJ2-2	TRBV20-1	.	.
TGTGCCAGCAGCTGGACTAGCGGGAGCGCAGATACGCAGTATTTT	CASSWTSGSADTQYF	TRBJ2-3	TRBV7-2	TRBD2	.
TGCAGTGCTAACAGGGGGGCTGGCAATCAGCCCCAGCATTTT	CSANRGAGNQPQHF	TRBJ1-5	TRBV20-1	TRBD1	.
TGTGCCAGCAGCATTGGGGGGGGTAACCCCGTATTAGGCTACACCTTC	CASSIGGGNPVLGYTF	TRBJ1-2	TRBV7-2	.	.